Shown below are 13 T cell receptor beta chains from a single sample sequenced in a study of T-cell reconstitution after alpha-beta-depleted transplantation in children. Unique molecular identifiers were incorporated when the TCRbeta library was constructed. MiXCR, applied by TCRdb to the PCR reads, yields one record per CDR3 protein. The data contain some 550,000 distinct CDR3 sequences, around 20% of them seen just once; the ten biggest clones take up 3% to 3.5%. The material was PBMCs from the stem cell graft donor, obtained from the stem cell graft. The receptors come from a human donor who donated a stem cell graft to a child with acute lymphoblastic leukemia.

The sample holds many counts of this clonotype. This rearrangement joins TRBV25-1 to TRBJ1-2; 7 nucleotides agree with TRBD1. This CDR3 is 14 amino acids long. After removal of 7 bases from V and 4 bases from J, the junction contained 9 bases not matched to a gene. The germline V gene has CDR1 MGHDK and CDR2 SYGVNS. The CDR3 is CASTTSGGGYGYTF. The CDR3 DNA reads TGTGCCAGCACCACCTCAGGGGGAGGCTATGGCTACACCTTC.

At least ten counts were recorded for this clonotype. The rearrangement links TRBV12-3 or TRBV12-4 to TRBJ1-1; a weak D match, TRBD1 (5 bases). The CDR3 is made up of 14 amino acids. Between the trimmed V and J ends, which lost 5 bases and 2 bases, there was a span of 12 bases. The CDR3 sequence: CASSGSQGNTEAFF. Written as DNA, the CDR3 is TGTGCCAGCAGTGGTAGTCAGGGAAACACTGAAGCTTTCTTT.

This clonotype was counted only a few times. This rearrangement joins TRBV24-1 to TRBJ1-3; possibly TRBD1 for D (5 bases). The CDR3 is 16 residues long. The V end lost 2 bases, the J end lost 1 base, and 11 bases lay between the germline ends. The germline gives CDR1 KGHDR, CDR2 SFDVKD. CDR3 coding DNA: TGTGCCACCAGTGATTCCGCAGGGTTATCTGGAAACACCATATATTTT. It encodes CATSDSAGLSGNTIYF.

This clonotype has a count of ten or more. The gene calls are TRBV5-1 and TRBJ2-3; D possibly corresponds to TRBD2 (6 bases). The germline gives CDR1 SGHRS, CDR2 YFSETQ. Trimming took 4 bases from V and 0 from J, leaving 12 bases between them. CDR3 length: 15 amino acids. The CDR3 spells CASSLSGSSTDTQYF. The CDR3, as DNA: TGCGCCAGCAGCCTTAGCGGTTCTAGCACAGATACGCAGTATTTT.

CDR3 sequence (DNA): TGTGCCAGCAGGTACTCCCAGAGCATGAACACTGAAGCTTTCTTT. Translated, it gives CASRYSQSMNTEAFF. The chain carries TRBV12-3 or TRBV12-4 and TRBJ1-1; D not certain. V dropped 6 bases and J dropped 0 bases, with 14 bases sitting between them. This CDR3 has 15 residues.

The chain uses TRBV19 and TRBJ2-3, with a possible D match to TRBD2 (7 bases). Germline CDR1 reads LNHDA; CDR2 reads SQIVND (reference sequence). V was trimmed by 5 bases and J by 2 bases, leaving 23 bases between them. This CDR3 is 18 amino acids long. CDR3 residues: CASSPRLFGGRDTDTQYF. The CDR3 nucleotides read TGTGCCAGTAGTCCTCGTTTGTTCGGGGGGCGAGACACAGATACGCAGTATTTT.

The table lists this clonotype with a few counts. The V gene is TRBV12-3 or TRBV12-4, the J gene TRBJ2-3; 11 positions agree with TRBD2. This CDR3 region has 17 residues. V trimming: 2 bases; J trimming: 1 base; junction bases outside the gene matches: 5. The CDR3 bases are TGTGCCAGCAGTTTACGGGGGGGACTAGCGGGCACAGATACGCAGTATTTT. Residues: CASSLRGGLAGTDTQYF.

This clonotype was observed a few times. This sequence joins TRBV12-3 or TRBV12-4 and TRBJ2-3, with TRBD2 matching 10 bases. V trimming: 5 bases; J trimming: 0 bases; junction bases outside the gene matches: 8. This CDR3 comprises 17 residues. The CDR3 reads CASSHPSGSPSTDTQYF. For the CDR3, the DNA is TGTGCCAGCAGTCATCCTAGCGGGAGCCCCAGCACAGATACGCAGTATTTT.

This clonotype has more than one count but fewer than ten. This chain's CDR3 is CSASRGTGNSPLHF. In DNA form, the CDR3 reads TGCAGTGCCTCGCGCGGGACAGGGAATTCACCCCTCCACTTT. The chain uses TRBV20-1 and TRBJ1-6; 9 nucleotides line up with TRBD1. The J segment lost 7 bases and the V segment lost 6 bases, leaving 7 bases of the junction unmatched. The CDR3 length is 14 residues. CDR1 is DFQATT and CDR2 is SNEGSKA in the germline V gene (reference sequence).

The chain has TRBV20-1 and TRBJ2-1; the match to TRBD2 covers 10 bases. The CDR3 runs to 14 residues. V lost 6 bases to trimming and J lost 9 bases; unmatched junction nucleotides: 11. From germline, CDR1 is DFQATT and CDR2 SNEGSKA (reference sequence). CDR3 nucleotides: TGCAGTGCCCTGGAAGCGGGAGGGCCGGGTGAGCAGTTCTTC. It specifies CSALEAGGPGEQFF.

This clonotype showed up just a few times. The J gene is TRBJ1-5, the V gene TRBV27, with no clear D. Germline V gene data show CDR1 as MNHEY and CDR2 as SMNVEV (reference sequence). The CDR3 runs 15 residues. Between the trimmed V and J ends, which lost 0 bases and 5 bases, there was a span of 11 bases. The CDR3 is CASSLSVGSDQPQHF. The CDR3 nucleotides are TGTGCCAGCAGTTTATCGGTCGGGTCGGATCAGCCCCAGCATTTT.

The chain joins TRBV7-3 to TRBJ2-3, with TRBD2 matching 8 bases. The CDR3 contains 18 residues. Trimming cost V 5 bases and J 4 bases; bases outside gene matches: 17. Germline CDR1 reads SGHTA; CDR2 reads FQGTGA. The CDR3 DNA follows: TGTGCCAGCAGCCAAGGCGGGCCGGGACTAGTATGGGCAGATACGCAGTATTTT. The encoded protein is CASSQGGPGLVWADTQYF.

This sequence joins TRBV5-1 and TRBJ2-7; D gene uncertain. Trimming pared 4 bases from V and 6 bases from J, leaving 11 bases between. This CDR3 comprises 12 residues. Per the germline V gene, CDR1 is SGHRS and CDR2 is YFSETQ. CDR3 bases: TGCGCCAGCAGCCCCGCTAGTAGCGAGCAGTACTTC. Residues: CASSPASSEQYF. Together with reference TRBV5-1 and TRBJ2-7, the CDR3 gives the full variable domain: KAGVTQTPRYLIKTRGQQVTLSCSPISGHRSVSWYQQTPGQGLQFLFEYFSETQRNKGNFPGRFSGRQFSNSRSEMNVSTLELGDSALYLCASSPASSEQYFGPGTRLTVT.